These 3 T cell receptor beta chains were all obtained from the same sample, sequenced in a study of cytomegalovirus exposure and HLA in healthy donors. Use of 60 Vbeta and 13 Jbeta primers characterized the PCR. Data came from immunoSEQ multiplex PCR; TCRdb stores just in-frame clones and leaves some out. Of more than 75,000 clones listed, less than 80% are singletons. The sequenced sample was PBMCs. The receptors here all came from a middle-aged man in good health and CMV-seropositive.

This clone has just one count. The chain uses TRBV27 and TRBJ1-1; a possible D gene is TRBD1 (6 bases). Germline V gene lookup returns CDR1 MNHEY and CDR2 SMNVEV (reference sequence). V lost 2 bases and J 5 bases, leaving 9 bases between the germline ends. The CDR3 is 13 residues long. The CDR3 sequence is CASSLQGRTEAFF. The CDR3 nucleotides are TGTGCCAGCAGTTTACAGGGGCGGACTGAAGCTTTCTTT.

Turning to this clone: A read error may account for a junction end that differs from germline. The chain combines TRBV9 with TRBJ1-1; no firm D call. The CDR3 sequence is 13 residues long. The germline CDR1 and CDR2 sequences are SGDLS and YYNGEE. The CDR3 DNA follows: TGTGCCAGCAGCGTAGGCGGGAACACTAAAGCTTTCTTT. Its translation: CASSVGGNTKAFF.

The sample holds one count of this clone. The genes are TRBV5-4 and TRBJ2-1; 11 bases match TRBD1. The trim removed 4 bases at V and 0 bases at J, leaving 3 bases unmatched. The germline gives CDR1 SGHNT, CDR2 YYREEE (reference sequence). The CDR3 extends over 16 amino acids. CDR3 residues: CASSGGTGGSYNEQFF. In DNA form, the CDR3 reads TGTGCCAGCAGCGGAGGGACAGGGGGCTCCTACAATGAGCAGTTCTTC.